This T cell receptor beta chain was retrieved from a study of cytomegalovirus exposure and HLA in healthy donors. There are 12 residues in the CDR3. Germline V gene sequence: CDR1 MNHNY, CDR2 SVGAGI (reference sequence). V dropped 6 bases and J dropped 8 bases, with 13 bases sitting between them. Vbeta (60) and Jbeta (13) primers were used in the PCR. Only in-frame clones appear in the TCRdb table, and some are missing; sequencing was by immunoSEQ multiplex PCR. The data hold 150,000 to 200,000 clones, with 75% to 85% observed a single time. The sequenced sample consisted of PBMCs. This TCR was recovered from a young woman in good health and CMV-seropositive. This chain joins TRBV6-6 and TRBJ1-1, with D unclear. CDR3 coding DNA: TGTGCCAGCAGACCCCCAGGTAACGAAGCTTTCTTT. Translated: CASRPPGNEAFF.